The rows below give T cell receptor beta chains drawn from one sample of a study of human CD8 memory T cell subsets. TCRdb re-called the 5' RACE reads and shows each CDR3 protein once, DNA omitted. The sample has a few thousand distinct CDR3 sequences. Input material: CD8+ T cells from PBMCs. These receptors were collected from a human donor in good health. Both conserved end residues are part of each CDR3. Fields, in order: V gene, J gene, clone size, CDR3 protein. Size is omitted from some rows. Given values are once, few, many or a class for expanded clones.

v_call: TRBV10-1
j_call: TRBJ2-7
clone_size: -
cdr3_aa: CASPRPGLYEQYF

v_call: TRBV3-1
j_call: TRBJ1-2
clone_size: -
cdr3_aa: CASSQSWGLPYYGYTF

v_call: TRBV7-8
j_call: TRBJ1-5
clone_size: -
cdr3_aa: CASSLVGANQPQHF

v_call: TRBV11-2
j_call: TRBJ2-2
clone_size: -
cdr3_aa: CASSHYDDRNTGELFF

v_call: TRBV5-6
j_call: TRBJ1-1
clone_size: -
cdr3_aa: CASSFGTEISLDEAFF

v_call: TRBV29-1
j_call: TRBJ1-1
clone_size: -
cdr3_aa: CTFHRDTLNTEAFF

v_call: TRBV19
j_call: TRBJ2-7
clone_size: medium-sized
cdr3_aa: CASSIAGGISYEQYF

v_call: TRBV2
j_call: TRBJ2-7
clone_size: -
cdr3_aa: CASSDPVAGAISYEQYF

v_call: TRBV4-2
j_call: TRBJ2-7
clone_size: -
cdr3_aa: CASRRVDSAYEQYF

v_call: TRBV5-1
j_call: TRBJ2-1
clone_size: -
cdr3_aa: CASSLADSPYNEQFF

v_call: TRBV20-1
j_call: TRBJ2-1
clone_size: medium-sized
cdr3_aa: CSAVSGWSSYNEQFF

v_call: TRBV19
j_call: TRBJ2-7
clone_size: -
cdr3_aa: CASSIEQGSYEQYF

v_call: TRBV2
j_call: TRBJ2-7
clone_size: -
cdr3_aa: CASSQPGQGLGSHEQYF

v_call: TRBV12-3/TRBV12-4
j_call: TRBJ1-2
clone_size: -
cdr3_aa: CASSLTGAHGYTF

v_call: TRBV15
j_call: TRBJ1-4
clone_size: -
cdr3_aa: CATSRDGRGSEKLFF

v_call: TRBV12-3/TRBV12-4
j_call: TRBJ2-7
clone_size: -
cdr3_aa: CASSLAGRNYEQYF

v_call: TRBV6-4
j_call: TRBJ2-3
clone_size: -
cdr3_aa: CASSDSERDTQYF

v_call: TRBV7-7
j_call: TRBJ2-1
clone_size: medium-sized
cdr3_aa: CASSLGLAAYNEQFF

v_call: TRBV7-6
j_call: TRBJ2-5
clone_size: -
cdr3_aa: CASSQTQGGQETQYF

v_call: TRBV5-1
j_call: TRBJ2-3
clone_size: -
cdr3_aa: CASSLELAGTTDTQYF

v_call: TRBV6-2/TRBV6-3
j_call: TRBJ2-6
clone_size: -
cdr3_aa: CASSASAGANVLTF

v_call: TRBV9
j_call: TRBJ1-6
clone_size: -
cdr3_aa: CASSDDRGGSSPLHF

v_call: TRBV14
j_call: TRBJ1-2
clone_size: -
cdr3_aa: CASSQVWTSFYGYTF

v_call: TRBV29-1
j_call: TRBJ2-3
clone_size: -
cdr3_aa: CSAGDIRFTDTQYF

v_call: TRBV20-1
j_call: TRBJ2-1
clone_size: -
cdr3_aa: CSVPGQGDNEQFF

v_call: TRBV7-9
j_call: TRBJ2-2
clone_size: -
cdr3_aa: CASSTGGTGELFF

v_call: TRBV3-2
j_call: TRBJ2-6
clone_size: -
cdr3_aa: CATRSSGANVLTF

v_call: TRBV4-2
j_call: TRBJ1-1
clone_size: -
cdr3_aa: CASSQDFASGNTEAFF

v_call: TRBV11-2
j_call: TRBJ2-1
clone_size: -
cdr3_aa: CASSPQPVGNYNEQFF

v_call: TRBV15
j_call: TRBJ2-3
clone_size: -
cdr3_aa: CATSRGRESDTQYF

v_call: TRBV21-1
j_call: TRBJ1-1
clone_size: -
cdr3_aa: CASSKAGTGRGLDTEAFF

v_call: TRBV5-1
j_call: TRBJ2-1
clone_size: -
cdr3_aa: CASSPVEGWDEQFF

v_call: TRBV4-2
j_call: TRBJ2-1
clone_size: -
cdr3_aa: CASTTGTSGSYNEQFF

v_call: TRBV20-1
j_call: TRBJ1-1
clone_size: hyperexpanded
cdr3_aa: CSARPSTANTEAFF

v_call: TRBV5-4
j_call: TRBJ2-7
clone_size: -
cdr3_aa: CASSYGPPYEQYF

v_call: TRBV4-1
j_call: TRBJ2-1
clone_size: -
cdr3_aa: CASSPVAGAQNEQFF

v_call: TRBV6-4
j_call: TRBJ1-6
clone_size: -
cdr3_aa: CASSPMTGYNSPLHF

v_call: TRBV14
j_call: TRBJ2-1
clone_size: -
cdr3_aa: CASSQDSGDSYNEQFF

v_call: TRBV19
j_call: TRBJ2-2
clone_size: -
cdr3_aa: CASSTTSEVTGELFF

v_call: TRBV7-9
j_call: TRBJ2-3
clone_size: -
cdr3_aa: CASSPTSSDTQYF

v_call: TRBV20-1
j_call: TRBJ2-3
clone_size: -
cdr3_aa: CSARGLAGFDTDTQYF

v_call: TRBV20-1
j_call: TRBJ2-1
clone_size: -
cdr3_aa: CSANEKDYNEQFF

v_call: TRBV5-1
j_call: TRBJ1-1
clone_size: -
cdr3_aa: CASRTIDTEAFF

v_call: TRBV15
j_call: TRBJ1-5
clone_size: -
cdr3_aa: CATSRGTENQPQHF

v_call: TRBV7-9
j_call: TRBJ2-5
clone_size: -
cdr3_aa: CASSPLRTGEETQYF

v_call: TRBV20-1
j_call: TRBJ2-7
clone_size: -
cdr3_aa: CSARDVEGSSYEQYF

v_call: TRBV15
j_call: TRBJ2-1
clone_size: medium-sized
cdr3_aa: CATSRDGTSGSYNEQFF

v_call: TRBV28
j_call: TRBJ2-7
clone_size: large
cdr3_aa: CASGEGLAIHEQYF

v_call: TRBV10-3
j_call: TRBJ1-1
clone_size: large
cdr3_aa: CAISHGRTNTEAFF

v_call: TRBV6-2/TRBV6-3
j_call: TRBJ2-5
clone_size: -
cdr3_aa: CASSQREPETQYF